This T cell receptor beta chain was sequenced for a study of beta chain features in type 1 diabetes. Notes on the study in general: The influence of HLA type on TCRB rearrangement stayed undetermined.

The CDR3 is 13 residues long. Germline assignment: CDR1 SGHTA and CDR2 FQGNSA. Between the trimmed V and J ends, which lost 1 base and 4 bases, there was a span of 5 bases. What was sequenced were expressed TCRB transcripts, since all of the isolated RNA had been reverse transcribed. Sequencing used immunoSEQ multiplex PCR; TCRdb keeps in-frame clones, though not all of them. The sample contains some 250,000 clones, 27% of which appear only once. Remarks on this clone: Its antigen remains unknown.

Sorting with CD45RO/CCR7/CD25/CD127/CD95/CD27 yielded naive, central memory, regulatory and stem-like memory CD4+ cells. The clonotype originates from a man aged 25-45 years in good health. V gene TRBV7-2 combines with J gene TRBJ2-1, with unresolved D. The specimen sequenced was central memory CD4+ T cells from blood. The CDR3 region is CASSLVAYNEQFF. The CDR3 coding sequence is TGTGCCAGCAGCTTAGTGGCGTACAATGAGCAGTTCTTC.